The T cell receptor (beta chain) under discussion was sequenced for a study of blood T cell repertoires in COVID-19. Study-level background: The cDNA or gDNA used as material had been derived from T cells, B-cell-depleted T cells, or PBMCs.

CDR3 length: 15 residues. Trimming stripped 3 bases from V and 7 bases from J, with 16 bases between. In germline, CDR1 is MDHEN, CDR2 SYDVKM. Under the authors' procedure: Amplification of reference gene primers provided the estimated nucleated cell counts. Assay used: immunoSEQ multiplex PCR; TCRdb lists only in-frame clones, some missing. From that table come the V and J calls and clone size; the DNA was used to work out D and trimming. The sample gives 150,000 to 200,000 clones, roughly 84% of which show up once; approximately 1% is in the top ten. The TCR was taken from a middle-aged man with acute or convalescent COVID-19. This sequence joins TRBV28 and TRBJ1-5; D remains ambiguous. The source material was peripheral blood. CDR3 coding DNA: TGTGCCAGCAGTTTTCGGAGGGAGGGTGTCCAGCCCCAGCATTTT. It specifies CASSFRREGVQPQHF.